This T cell receptor beta chain was identified during a study of radiotherapy plus CTLA-4 blockade in lung cancer. About the study: Of the patients, 15% to 20% showed objective responses and about 29% attained disease control.

The germline gives CDR1 WSHSY, CDR2 SAAADI. J was trimmed by 0 bases and V by 2 bases; bases with no gene match: 4. The CDR3 has 18 amino acids. TCRdb keeps only in-frame clones here, not all; method: immunoSEQ multiplex PCR. Counted here are tens of thousands of clones, 88% occurring once; the ten biggest clones make up 6% to 8.5%. The source material was peripheral blood, sampled from a patient treated with radiotherapy plus ipilimumab. The chain is built from TRBV10-2 and TRBJ2-1; 13 bases fit TRBD2. This receptor was identified in a human donor with non-small cell lung cancer whose response to radiotherapy plus ipilimumab could not be evaluated. CDR3 in amino acids: CASSEVTSGGTSYNEQFF. CDR3 in DNA: TGCGCCAGCAGTGAGGTGACTAGCGGGGGGACCTCCTACAATGAGCAGTTCTTC.